The clone carrying this TCR beta chain occurred a few times. The antigen is undetermined. The data are from a study of T cell repertoires in cytomegalovirus infection. Overall study results and limits: In two of eight donors, the top clonotype was HLA-C-restricted CMV-specific.

In TCRdb, the reads were re-called with MiXCR into one record per CDR3 protein. This sample has about 680,000 distinct CDR3 sequences; roughly 26% occur once, and the top ten carry 6.5% to 10%. Germline V gene sequence: CDR1 MNHEY, CDR2 SVGAGI. V dropped 6 bases and J dropped 7; count of bases not matched to a gene: 12. The CDR3 runs to 16 residues. The receptor comes from a human donor in good health (CMV status not recorded). Some clones in this sample may be carry-over from other donors' samples. Sample: CD8+ T cells from PBMCs. V gene TRBV6-5 combines with J gene TRBJ2-1; TRBD1 matches at 10 bases. DNA of the CDR3: TGTGCCAGCAGAACACCGGGACAGGGGAGGAAAAATGAGCAGTTCTTC. Translating gives CASRTPGQGRKNEQFF.